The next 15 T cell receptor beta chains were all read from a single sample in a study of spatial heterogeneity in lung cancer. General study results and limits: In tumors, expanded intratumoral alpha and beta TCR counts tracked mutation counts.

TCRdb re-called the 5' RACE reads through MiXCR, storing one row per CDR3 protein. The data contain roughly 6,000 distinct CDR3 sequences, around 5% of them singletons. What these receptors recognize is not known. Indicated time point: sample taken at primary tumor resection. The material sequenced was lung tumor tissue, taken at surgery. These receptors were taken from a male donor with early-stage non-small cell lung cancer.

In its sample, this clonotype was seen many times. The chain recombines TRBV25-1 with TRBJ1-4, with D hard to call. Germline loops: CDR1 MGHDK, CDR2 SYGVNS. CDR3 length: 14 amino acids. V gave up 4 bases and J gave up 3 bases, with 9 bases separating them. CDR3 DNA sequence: TGTGCCAGCAGTGTAACCTTCTCTAATGAAAAACTGTTTTTT. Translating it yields CASSVTFSNEKLFF.

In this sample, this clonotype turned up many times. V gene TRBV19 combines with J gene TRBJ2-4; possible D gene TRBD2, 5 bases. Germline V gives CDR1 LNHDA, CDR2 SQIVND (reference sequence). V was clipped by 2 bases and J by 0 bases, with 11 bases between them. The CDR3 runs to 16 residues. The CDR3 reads CASSIYLGVAKNIQYF. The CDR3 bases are TGTGCCAGTAGTATATATCTGGGAGTAGCCAAAAACATTCAGTACTTC.

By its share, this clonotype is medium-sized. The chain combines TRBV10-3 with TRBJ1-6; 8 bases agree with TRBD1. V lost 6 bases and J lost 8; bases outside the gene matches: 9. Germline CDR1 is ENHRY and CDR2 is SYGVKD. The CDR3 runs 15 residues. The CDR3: CAISFNRGTDSPLHF. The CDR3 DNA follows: TGTGCCATCAGCTTCAACAGGGGGACAGATTCACCCCTCCACTTT.

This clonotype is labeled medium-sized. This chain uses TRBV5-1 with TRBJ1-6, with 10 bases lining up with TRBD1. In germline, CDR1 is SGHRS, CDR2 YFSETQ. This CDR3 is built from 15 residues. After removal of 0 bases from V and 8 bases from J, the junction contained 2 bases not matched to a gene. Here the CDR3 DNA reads TGCGCCAGCAGCTTGGAGGGACAGGGGTATTCACCCCTCCACTTT. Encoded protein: CASSLEGQGYSPLHF.

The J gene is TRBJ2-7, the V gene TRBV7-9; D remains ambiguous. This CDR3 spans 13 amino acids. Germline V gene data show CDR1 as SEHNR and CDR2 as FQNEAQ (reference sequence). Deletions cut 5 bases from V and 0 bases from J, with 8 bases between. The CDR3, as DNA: TGTGCCAGCAGCCCCATTGACTCCTACGAGCAGTACTTC. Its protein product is CASSPIDSYEQYF.

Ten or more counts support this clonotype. CDR3 bases: TGTGCCAGCAGCCCACGCCGGGACCCGGAGTTGGCCCTCCACTTT. Residues: CASSPRRDPELALHF. The genes are TRBV7-8 and TRBJ1-6, with a possible D match to TRBD1 (5 bases). V lost 5 bases and J 14 bases, leaving 22 bases between the germline ends. In germline, CDR1 is SGHVS, CDR2 FQNEAQ. CDR3 length equals 15 residues.

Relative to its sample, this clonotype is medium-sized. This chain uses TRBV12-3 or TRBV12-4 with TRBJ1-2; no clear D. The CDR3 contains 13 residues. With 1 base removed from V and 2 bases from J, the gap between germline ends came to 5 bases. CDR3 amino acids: CASSLEQNYGYTF. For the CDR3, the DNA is TGTGCCAGCAGTTTAGAACAGAACTATGGCTACACCTTC.

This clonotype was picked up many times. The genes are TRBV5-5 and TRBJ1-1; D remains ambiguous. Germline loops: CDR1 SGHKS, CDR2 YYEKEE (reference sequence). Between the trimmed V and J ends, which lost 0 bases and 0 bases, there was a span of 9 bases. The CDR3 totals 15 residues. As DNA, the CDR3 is TGTGCCAGCAGCTTGGGGGCCAGATTGAACACTGAAGCTTTCTTT. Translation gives CASSLGARLNTEAFF.

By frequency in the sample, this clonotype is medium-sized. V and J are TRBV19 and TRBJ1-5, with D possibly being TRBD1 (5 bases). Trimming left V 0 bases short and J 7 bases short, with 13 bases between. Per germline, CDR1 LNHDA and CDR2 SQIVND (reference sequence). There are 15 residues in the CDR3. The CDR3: CASSIDSPGDQPQHF. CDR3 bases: TGTGCCAGTAGTATAGATTCGCCGGGGGACCAGCCCCAGCATTTT. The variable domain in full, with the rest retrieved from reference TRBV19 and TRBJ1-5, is DGGITQSPKYLFRKEGQNVTLSCEQNLNHDAMYWYRQDPGQGLRLIYYSQIVNDFQKGDIAEGYSVSREKKESFPLTVTSAQKNPTAFYLCASSIDSPGDQPQHFGDGTRLSIL.

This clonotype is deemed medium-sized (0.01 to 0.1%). The CDR3, as DNA: TGTGCCAGCAGTTTCTTACATGAGCAGTTCTTC. Amino acids: CASSFLHEQFF. V is TRBV6-5 and J is TRBJ2-1; D gene uncertain. CDR1 MNHEY and CDR2 SVGAGI come from the germline V gene. The CDR3 loop spans 11 amino acids. V gave up 4 bases and J gave up 8 bases, with 6 bases separating them.

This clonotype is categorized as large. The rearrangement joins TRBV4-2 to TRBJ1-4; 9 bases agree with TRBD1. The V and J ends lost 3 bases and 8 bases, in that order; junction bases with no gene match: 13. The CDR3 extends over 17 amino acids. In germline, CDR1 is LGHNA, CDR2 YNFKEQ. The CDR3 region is CASSQTGTGSGGEKLFF. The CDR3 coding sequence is TGTGCCAGCAGCCAGACCGGGACAGGGTCAGGGGGGGAAAAACTGTTTTTT.

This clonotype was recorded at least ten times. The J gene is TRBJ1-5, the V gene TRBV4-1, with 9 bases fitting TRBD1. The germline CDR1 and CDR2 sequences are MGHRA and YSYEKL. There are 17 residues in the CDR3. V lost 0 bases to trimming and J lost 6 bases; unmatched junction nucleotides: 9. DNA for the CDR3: TGCGCCAGCAGCCAAGAATTCGGGACAGGGTTTGGTCAGCCCCAGCATTTT. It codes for CASSQEFGTGFGQPQHF.

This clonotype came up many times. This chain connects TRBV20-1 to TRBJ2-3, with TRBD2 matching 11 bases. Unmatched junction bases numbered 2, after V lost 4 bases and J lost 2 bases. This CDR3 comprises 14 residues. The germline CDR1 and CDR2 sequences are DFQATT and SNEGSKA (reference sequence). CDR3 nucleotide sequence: TGCAGTGCTATGACTAGCGGGATCACAGATACGCAGTATTTT. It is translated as CSAMTSGITDTQYF.

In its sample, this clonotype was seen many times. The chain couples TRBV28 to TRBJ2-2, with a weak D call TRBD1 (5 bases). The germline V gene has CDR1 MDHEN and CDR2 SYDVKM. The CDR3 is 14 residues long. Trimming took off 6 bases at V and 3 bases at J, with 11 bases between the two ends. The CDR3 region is CASSPDSYTGELFF. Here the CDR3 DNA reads TGTGCCAGCAGCCCTGACAGTTACACCGGGGAGCTGTTTTTT.

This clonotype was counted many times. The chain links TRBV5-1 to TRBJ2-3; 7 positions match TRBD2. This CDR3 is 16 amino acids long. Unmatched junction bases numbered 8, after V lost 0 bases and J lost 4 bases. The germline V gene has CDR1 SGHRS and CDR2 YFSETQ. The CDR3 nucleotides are TGCGCCAGCAGCTTGGAAGTGGCGGGAGAGGCAGATACGCAGTATTTT. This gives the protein CASSLEVAGEADTQYF.